This T cell receptor beta chain was recovered during a study of cytomegalovirus exposure and HLA in healthy donors. Study summary: Prior work identified 95 million to 120 million unique TCR beta sequences in about 179 million T cells.

With regard to this clone: Its antigen is still unknown.

Trimming shortened V by 2 bases and J by 4 bases, and 15 bases separated the two germline ends. There are 16 residues in the CDR3. Germline V gene sequence: CDR1 SGHRS, CDR2 YFSETQ. With 60 Vbeta and 13 Jbeta primers, the PCR was carried out. In the authors' workflow: As a later analysis found, there were approximately 80 million unique TCR beta chains, of which roughly 11 million were shared. This table comes from immunoSEQ multiplex PCR, and its TCRdb copy is limited to in-frame clones, with some not included. Clone size and V and J calls were adopted from that table, with D and trimming inferred from the DNA. The data contain more than 140,000 clones, roughly 80% of them seen just once; the ten biggest clones take up around 1.7%. Study-wide results and caveats: Reportedly, diagnosis of cytomegalovirus status by the classifier showed high specificity and sensitivity. An assumption of roughly uniform sequencing depth across donors underlay the presence/absence analyses.

The sequencing input was PBMCs. This chain joins TRBV5-1 and TRBJ2-2; tentatively, D is TRBD1 (6 bases). The receptor was derived from a female donor in good health and CMV-seronegative. CDR3 amino acids: CASSFQGTASTGELFF. The CDR3 DNA reads TGCGCCAGCAGCTTCCAGGGGACCGCGAGCACCGGGGAGCTGTTTTTT. The variable domain in full, completed from reference TRBV5-1 and TRBJ2-2, reads KAGVTQTPRYLIKTRGQQVTLSCSPISGHRSVSWYQQTPGQGLQFLFEYFSETQRNKGNFPGRFSGRQFSNSRSEMNVSTLELGDSALYLCASSFQGTASTGELFFGEGSRLTVL.